Detailed here is one T cell receptor beta chain. The data are from a study of T cell changes during pregnancy in multiple sclerosis. The germline V and J ends were trimmed by 3 bases and 2 bases, with 8 bases remaining between them. The germline CDR1 and CDR2 sequences are SGDLS and YYNGEE. The CDR3 has 13 amino acids. Profiled with immunoSEQ multiplex PCR; TCRdb holds only in-frame clones, not every one. The table lists about 60,000 clones, about 91% of them singletons. Material: peripheral blood, obtained before pregnancy. The gene calls are TRBV9 and TRBJ1-1, with D perhaps matching TRBD1 (5 bases). This clonotype was sampled from a female donor with multiple sclerosis, enrolled in a pregnancy study. The CDR3 loop reads CASSARVNTEAFF. The CDR3 DNA is TGTGCCAGCAGCGCCAGGGTCAACACTGAAGCTTTCTTT.